Each of the 8 T cell receptor beta chains below was sequenced from the same sample in a study of identical twins. TCRdb reanalysed the 5' RACE reads using MiXCR and keeps one entry per CDR3 protein. Among some 500,000 distinct CDR3 sequences listed, 9.6% were seen once. This same sample was also taken into another study, of yellow fever vaccine responses in identical twins.

Source material: PBMCs. The receptors derive from a woman aged 18 to 35 in good health.

This clonotype was observed a few times. Relative to the germline gene, one junction end is altered; a read error may explain this. Written as DNA, the CDR3 is TGTGCTAGCAGCTTAGCGCTCGTTCGTGAGACCCAGTACTTC. Translating gives CASSLALVRETQYF. This rearrangement joins TRBV7-7 to TRBJ2-5; D may be TRBD2 (5 bases). This CDR3 is 14 amino acids long. Germline V gene data show CDR1 as SSHAT and CDR2 as FNYEAQ (reference sequence).

This clonotype was counted many times. This rearrangement joins TRBV5-1 to TRBJ1-2; 9 positions agree with TRBD1. CDR3 length: 16 residues. Germline V lookup: CDR1 SGHRS, CDR2 YFSETQ. The junction had 10 bases not matched to a gene; V was cut back by 0 bases and J by 7 bases. CDR3 nucleotides: TGCGCCAGCAGCTTGGGACAGGGGGGCCAGCTCGGTGGCTACACCTTC. Translated, it gives CASSLGQGGQLGGYTF.

This chain uses TRBV3-1 with TRBJ2-5; D gene ambiguous. V was cut by 1 base and J by 11 bases, with 11 bases left in between. The CDR3 is 12 residues long. Germline values: CDR1 LGHDT, CDR2 YNNKEL (reference sequence). The CDR3 here is CASSQGWPTQYF. CDR3 coding DNA: TGTGCCAGCAGCCAAGGCTGGCCAACTCAGTACTTC.

This clonotype was detected a few times. The gene calls are TRBV9 and TRBJ2-7; tentatively, D is TRBD1 (6 bases). The CDR3 runs 14 residues. The V and J ends lost 3 bases and 3 bases respectively, with 13 bases between them. Germline-derived CDR1 and CDR2 are SGDLS and YYNGEE. The CDR3 region has the DNA TGTGCCAGCAGCGGGACAGATGTAAACTACGAGCAGTACTTC. Protein sequence: CASSGTDVNYEQYF.

In its sample, this clonotype was seen once. The V call is TRBV19, the J call TRBJ2-7; 13 positions match TRBD2. Germline values: CDR1 LNHDA, CDR2 SQIVND (reference sequence). The CDR3 is 16 residues long. Losses at the gene ends were 5 bases for V and 4 bases for J; bases not matched to a gene: 8. CDR3 amino acids: CASSGFAGLAGYEQYF. The CDR3 nucleotides read TGTGCCAGTAGTGGGTTCGCGGGACTAGCGGGATACGAGCAGTACTTC.

This clonotype was observed a few times. This chain connects TRBV2 to TRBJ2-4; 9 bases fit TRBD1. CDR1 SNHLY and CDR2 FYNNEI come from the germline V gene. Losses at the gene ends were 8 bases for V and 1 base for J; bases not matched to a gene: 3. This CDR3 comprises 14 residues. Written as DNA, the CDR3 is TGTGCCAGCGCAGGACAGGGGGCCAAAAACATTCAGTACTTC. Protein sequence: CASAGQGAKNIQYF.

This clonotype has just a few counts. The rearrangement joins TRBV27 to TRBJ2-2; D might be TRBD2 (6 bases). Trimming removed 5 bases at V and 6 bases at J, with 16 bases between. In germline, CDR1 is MNHEY, CDR2 SMNVEV (reference sequence). The length of the CDR3 is 15 residues. In DNA, the CDR3 is TGTGCCAGCAGTGATCTGACGGGGGTCTCCGGGGAGCTGTTTTTT. It is translated as CASSDLTGVSGELFF.

In this sample, this clonotype turned up a few times. The chain couples TRBV7-9 to TRBJ2-1; the D is unclear. This CDR3 contains 13 residues. The germline gives CDR1 SEHNR, CDR2 FQNEAQ (reference sequence). V was cut by 5 bases and J by 6 bases, with 11 bases left in between. CDR3 region: CASSHRLGNEQFF. The CDR3 DNA reads TGTGCCAGCAGCCATCGCCTAGGCAATGAGCAGTTCTTC.